This record looks at one T cell receptor beta chain sequence and its context. Its antigen is not known. The sample is drawn from a study of early T cells in non-severe SARS-CoV-2 infection. The wider study: Sequencing input comprised bulk RNA from unsorted whole blood; chain pairing was not available. Findings of the study overall: In VDJdb matching, anti-spike CD8 responses were favored while private and CD4 specificities went missing.

From the 5' RACE reads, TCRdb called clonotypes with MiXCR, one entry per CDR3 protein. The data hold roughly 70,000 distinct CDR3 sequences, with 13% observed a single time. Germline V CDR1 and CDR2: LGHNA, YNFKEQ. The CDR3 length is 15 residues. Trimming pared 0 bases from V and 5 bases from J, leaving 11 bases between. Material: whole blood. The receptor was derived from an adult who was a healthcare worker with PCR-confirmed SARS-CoV-2 infection or an uninfected control (not recorded which). V is TRBV4-2 and J is TRBJ2-1, with D possibly TRBD1 on 5 matching bases. The CDR3 reads CASSQEGVVDNEQFF. The DNA for the CDR3 is TGTGCCAGCAGCCAAGAAGGGGTTGTCGACAATGAGCAGTTCTTC.